Below, 6 T cell receptor beta chains from the same sample are listed, as sequenced in a study of blood T cell repertoires in COVID-19. The repertoire was sequenced with immunoSEQ multiplex PCR; TCRdb's copy has only in-frame clones and lacks some. The sample lists about 270,000 clones, around four fifths occurring once. The sequencing input was peripheral blood. These receptors all come from a woman aged 45-59 years with active or convalescent COVID-19.

This clone appeared once. The rearrangement joins TRBV5-6 to TRBJ1-6; 9 nucleotides match TRBD1. V trimming: 5 bases; J trimming: 10 bases; junction bases outside the gene matches: 10. The CDR3 spans 15 residues. The V gene's germline CDR1 is SGHDT and CDR2 YYEEEE. The CDR3 reads CASSSTGTGHSPLHF. As DNA, the CDR3 is TGTGCCAGCAGTTCTACCGGGACAGGGCACTCACCCCTCCACTTT.

The chain joins TRBV10-3 to TRBJ2-1; TRBD1 matches 9 bases. The CDR3 sequence is 18 residues long. Trimming cost V 4 bases and J 8 bases; bases outside gene matches: 18. Per the germline V gene, CDR1 is ENHRY and CDR2 is SYGVKD. The chain's CDR3 is CAISGPGQGKYNGDEQFF. The CDR3 DNA follows: TGTGCCATCAGTGGACCGGGACAGGGCAAGTATAATGGCGATGAGCAGTTCTTC.

This chain uses TRBV5-4 with TRBJ2-1, with D unclear. The germline V and J ends were trimmed by 4 bases and 0 bases, with 14 bases remaining between them. CDR1 SGHNT and CDR2 YYREEE come from the germline V gene (reference sequence). The CDR3 is made up of 16 amino acids. In DNA, the CDR3 is TGTGCCAGCAGCACGGATAGAAGGAGCTCCTACAATGAGCAGTTCTTC. Protein sequence: CASSTDRRSSYNEQFF. The full variable domain, rest sourced from reference TRBV5-4 and TRBJ2-1, is ETGVTQSPTHLIKTRGQQVTLRCSSQSGHNTVSWYQQALGQGPQFIFQYYREEENGRGNFPPRFSGLQFPNYSSELNVNALELDDSALYLCASSTDRRSSYNEQFFGPGTRLTVL.

Turning to this clone: Other DNA sequences from this sample encode an identical CDR3 as well. V gene TRBV2 combines with J gene TRBJ2-7, with 8 positions matching TRBD1. V lost 6 bases, J lost 3 bases, and 1 base stayed unmatched. This CDR3 is 12 amino acids long. Per the germline V gene, CDR1 is SNHLY and CDR2 is FYNNEI. CDR3 coding DNA: TGTGCCAGCAGCGGACAGGGCTACGAGCAGTACTTC. Translating gives CASSGQGYEQYF.

In regard to this clone: Germline is not matched at one junction end, which may reflect a read error. The V call is TRBV7-2, the J call TRBJ1-1; 7 positions match TRBD1. Germline-derived CDR1 and CDR2 are SGHTA and FQGNSA. The CDR3 runs to 13 residues. The CDR3 region has the DNA TGTGCCAGCAGCCCCGGCCCGGGACAGATTTACCATTTT. The encoded protein is CASSPGPGQIYHF.

This rearrangement joins TRBV6-5 to TRBJ2-7; the match to TRBD1 covers 7 bases. This CDR3 region has 14 residues. The germline V gene has CDR1 MNHEY and CDR2 SVGAGI. With V trimmed by 2 bases and J by 6 bases, 7 bases remained unmatched. The DNA of the CDR3 is TGTGCCAGCAGTTACCTCGATGGGACAGCCGAGCAGTACTTC. Translated: CASSYLDGTAEQYF.